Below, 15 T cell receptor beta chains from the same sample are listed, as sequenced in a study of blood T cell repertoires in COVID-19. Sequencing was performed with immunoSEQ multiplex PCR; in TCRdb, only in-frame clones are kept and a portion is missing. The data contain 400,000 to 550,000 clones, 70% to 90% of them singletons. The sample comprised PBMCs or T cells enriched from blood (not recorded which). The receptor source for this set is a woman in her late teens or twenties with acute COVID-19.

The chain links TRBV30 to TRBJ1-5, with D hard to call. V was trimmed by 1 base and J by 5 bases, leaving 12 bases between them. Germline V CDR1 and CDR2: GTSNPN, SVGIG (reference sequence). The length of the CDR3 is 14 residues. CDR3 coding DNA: TGTGCCTGGAGTGCATTGGGCCTCTATCAGCCCCAGCATTTT. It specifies CAWSALGLYQPQHF.

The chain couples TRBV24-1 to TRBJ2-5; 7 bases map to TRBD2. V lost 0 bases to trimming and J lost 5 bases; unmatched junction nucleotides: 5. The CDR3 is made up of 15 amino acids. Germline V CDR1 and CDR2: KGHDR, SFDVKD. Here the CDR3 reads CATSDLGGGLETQYF. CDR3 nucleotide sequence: TGTGCCACCAGTGATTTGGGGGGAGGGTTGGAGACCCAGTACTTC.

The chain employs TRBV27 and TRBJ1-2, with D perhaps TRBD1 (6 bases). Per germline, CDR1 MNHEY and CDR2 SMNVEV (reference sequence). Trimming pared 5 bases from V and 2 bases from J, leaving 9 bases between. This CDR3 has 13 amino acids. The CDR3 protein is CASSPTGNYGYTF. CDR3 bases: TGTGCCAGCAGTCCCACAGGGAACTATGGCTACACCTTC.

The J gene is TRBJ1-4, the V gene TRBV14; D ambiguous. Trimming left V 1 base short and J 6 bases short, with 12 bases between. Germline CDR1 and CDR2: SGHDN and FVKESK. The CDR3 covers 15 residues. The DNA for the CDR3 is TGTGCCAGCAGCCAAGCCGGGCTGGAGGATGAAAAACTGTTTTTT. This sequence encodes CASSQAGLEDEKLFF.

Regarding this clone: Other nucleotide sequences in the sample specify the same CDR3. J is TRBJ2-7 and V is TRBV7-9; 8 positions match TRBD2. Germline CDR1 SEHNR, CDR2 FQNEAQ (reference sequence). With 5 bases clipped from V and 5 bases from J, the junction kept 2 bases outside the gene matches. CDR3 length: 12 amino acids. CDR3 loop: CASSPGGNEQYF. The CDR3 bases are TGTGCCAGCAGCCCGGGGGGGAACGAGCAGTACTTC.

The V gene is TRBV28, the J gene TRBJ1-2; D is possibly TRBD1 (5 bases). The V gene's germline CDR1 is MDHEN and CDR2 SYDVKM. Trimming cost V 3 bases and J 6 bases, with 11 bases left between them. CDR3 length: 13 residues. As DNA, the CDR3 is TGTGCCAGCAGTTTTAGGTCAGGGAATGGCTACACCTTC. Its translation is CASSFRSGNGYTF.

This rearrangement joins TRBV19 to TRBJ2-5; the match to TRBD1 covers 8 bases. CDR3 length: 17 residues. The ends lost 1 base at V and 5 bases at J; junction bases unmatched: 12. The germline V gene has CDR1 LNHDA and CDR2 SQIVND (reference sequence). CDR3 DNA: TGTGCCAGTAGTATAGGGTACTGGCAGGGGGCACGGGAGACCCAGTACTTC. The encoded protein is CASSIGYWQGARETQYF.

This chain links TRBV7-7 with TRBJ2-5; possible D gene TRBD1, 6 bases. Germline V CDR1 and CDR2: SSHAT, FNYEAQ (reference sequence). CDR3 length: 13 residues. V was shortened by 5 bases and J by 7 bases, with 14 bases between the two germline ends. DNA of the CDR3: TGTGCCAGCAGCCCCAACAGGGAAGGGACCCAGTACTTC. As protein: CASSPNREGTQYF.

The DNA of the CDR3 is TGTGCCAGCAGTCTCCCCACAGGGGCGGGCAATCAGCCCCAGCATTTT. Protein: CASSLPTGAGNQPQHF. V and J are TRBV28 and TRBJ1-5, with TRBD1 identical over 7 bases. V lost 5 bases to trimming and J lost 2 bases; unmatched junction nucleotides: 9. This CDR3 has 16 amino acids. Germline loops: CDR1 MDHEN, CDR2 SYDVKM.

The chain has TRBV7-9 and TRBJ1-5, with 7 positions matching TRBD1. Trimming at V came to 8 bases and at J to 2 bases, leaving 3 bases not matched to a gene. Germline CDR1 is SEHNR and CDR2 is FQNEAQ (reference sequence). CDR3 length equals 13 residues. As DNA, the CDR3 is TGTGCCAGCGGAGGACAGGGCAATCAGCCCCAGCATTTT. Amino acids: CASGGQGNQPQHF.

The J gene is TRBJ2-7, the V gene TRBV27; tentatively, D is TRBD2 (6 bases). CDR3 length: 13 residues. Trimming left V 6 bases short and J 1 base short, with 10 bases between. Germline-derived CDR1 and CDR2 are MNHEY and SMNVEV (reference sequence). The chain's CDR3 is CASSIGLSYEQYF. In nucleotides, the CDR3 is TGTGCCAGCAGCATAGGACTATCCTACGAGCAGTACTTC.

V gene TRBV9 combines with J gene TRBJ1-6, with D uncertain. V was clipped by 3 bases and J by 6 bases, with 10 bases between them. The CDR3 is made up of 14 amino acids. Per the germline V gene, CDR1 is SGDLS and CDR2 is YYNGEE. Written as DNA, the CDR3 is TGTGCCAGCAGCGGACGGGAGCCTAATTCACCCCTCCACTTT. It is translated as CASSGREPNSPLHF.

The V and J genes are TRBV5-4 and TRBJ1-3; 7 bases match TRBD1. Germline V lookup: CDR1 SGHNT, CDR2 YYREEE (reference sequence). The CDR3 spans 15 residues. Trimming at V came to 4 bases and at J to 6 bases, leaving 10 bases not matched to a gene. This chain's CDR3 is CASSEKDRVTNTIYF. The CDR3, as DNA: TGTGCCAGCAGCGAAAAAGACAGGGTAACAAACACCATATATTTT.

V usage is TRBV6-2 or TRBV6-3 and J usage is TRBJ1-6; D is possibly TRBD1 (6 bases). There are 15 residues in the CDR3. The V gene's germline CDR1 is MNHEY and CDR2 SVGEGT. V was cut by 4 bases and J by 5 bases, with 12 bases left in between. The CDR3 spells CASSSAGAHNSPLHF. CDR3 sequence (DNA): TGTGCCAGCAGTTCCGCGGGGGCGCATAATTCACCCCTCCACTTT.

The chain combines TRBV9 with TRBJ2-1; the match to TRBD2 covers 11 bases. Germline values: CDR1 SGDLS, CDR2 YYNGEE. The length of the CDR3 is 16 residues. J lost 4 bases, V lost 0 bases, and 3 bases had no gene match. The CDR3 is CASSVDIAGGYNEQFF. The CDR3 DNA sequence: TGTGCCAGCAGCGTAGATATAGCGGGGGGGTACAATGAGCAGTTCTTC.